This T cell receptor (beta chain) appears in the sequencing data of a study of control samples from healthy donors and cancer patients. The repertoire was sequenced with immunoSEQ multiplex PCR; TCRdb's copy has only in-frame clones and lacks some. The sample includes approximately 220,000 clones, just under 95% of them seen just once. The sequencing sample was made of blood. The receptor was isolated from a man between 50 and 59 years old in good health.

The CDR3 loop is CASSYSTAGSTEAFF. Here the CDR3 DNA reads TGTGCCAGCAGTTACTCGACAGCCGGGAGCACTGAAGCTTTCTTT. The chain joins TRBV6-5 to TRBJ1-1, with D perhaps matching TRBD1 (5 bases). The CDR3 is 15 residues long. V lost 0 bases and J lost 4, with 12 bases in between. The germline V gene encodes CDR1 MNHEY and CDR2 SVGAGI.